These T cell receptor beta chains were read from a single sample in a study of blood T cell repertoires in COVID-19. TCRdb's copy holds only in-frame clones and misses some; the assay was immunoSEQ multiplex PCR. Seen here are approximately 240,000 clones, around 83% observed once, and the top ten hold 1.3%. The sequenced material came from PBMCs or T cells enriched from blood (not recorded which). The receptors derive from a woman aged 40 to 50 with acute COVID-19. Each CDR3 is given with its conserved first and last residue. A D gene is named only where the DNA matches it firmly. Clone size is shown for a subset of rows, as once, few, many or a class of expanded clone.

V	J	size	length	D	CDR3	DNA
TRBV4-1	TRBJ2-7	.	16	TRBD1	CASSQDLGRGTGEQYF	TGCGCCAGCAGCCAAGATTTGGGCAGGGGGACGGGAGAGCAGTACTTC
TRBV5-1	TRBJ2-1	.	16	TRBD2	CASSLAAVAGGNEQFF	TGCGCCAGCAGCTTGGCCGCGGTAGCGGGAGGGAATGAGCAGTTCTTC
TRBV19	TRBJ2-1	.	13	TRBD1	CASTHFDRDEQFF	TGTGCCAGTACCCATTTCGACAGGGATGAGCAGTTCTTC
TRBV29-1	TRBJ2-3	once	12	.	CSVENRTDTQYF	TGCAGCGTTGAAAATCGGACAGATACGCAGTATTTT
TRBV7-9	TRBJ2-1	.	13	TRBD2	CASSSLAGNEQFF	TGTGCCAGCAGCTCCCTAGCGGGCAATGAGCAGTTCTTC
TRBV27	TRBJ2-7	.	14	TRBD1	CASSPPTTGYEQYF	TGTGCCAGCAGTCCGCCCACGACAGGGTACGAGCAGTACTTC
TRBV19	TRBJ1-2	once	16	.	CASSDPGLSANYGYTF	TGTGCCAGTAGCGACCCGGGGTTGTCAGCTAACTATGGCTACACCTTC
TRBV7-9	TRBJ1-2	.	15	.	CASSLGNTGPYGYTF	TGTGCCAGCAGCTTAGGGAACACAGGGCCCTATGGCTACACCTTC
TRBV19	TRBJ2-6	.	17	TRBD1	CASSKGQGLAGANVLTF	TGTGCCAGTAGTAAAGGACAGGGGCTTGCTGGGGCCAACGTCCTGACTTTC
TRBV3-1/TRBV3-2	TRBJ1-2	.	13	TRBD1	CASSQDRGYGYTF	TGTGCCAGCAGCCAGGACAGGGGCTATGGCTACACCTTC
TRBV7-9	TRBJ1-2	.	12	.	CASSLEGDGYTF	TGTGCCAGCAGCTTAGAAGGGGATGGCTACACCTTC
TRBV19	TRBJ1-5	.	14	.	CASNFGGINQPQHF	TGTGCCAGTAACTTTGGGGGGATCAATCAGCCCCAGCATTTT
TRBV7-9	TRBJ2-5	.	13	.	CASSLTDQETQYF	TGTGCCAGCAGCTTGACTGACCAAGAGACCCAGTACTTC
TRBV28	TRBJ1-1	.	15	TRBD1	CASSASLGTGTEAFF	TGTGCCAGCAGTGCATCCCTTGGGACAGGCACTGAAGCTTTCTTT
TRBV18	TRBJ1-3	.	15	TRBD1	CASSPGQGAGNTIYF	TGTGCCAGCTCACCAGGACAGGGGGCCGGAAACACCATATATTTT
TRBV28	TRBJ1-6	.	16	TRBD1	CASSLGTGERNSPLHF	TGTGCCAGCAGTTTAGGGACAGGGGAGAGGAATTCACCCCTCCACTTT
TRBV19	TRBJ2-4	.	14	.	CASSIAAGKNIQYF	TGTGCCAGTAGTATCGCCGCGGGGAAAAACATTCAGTACTTC
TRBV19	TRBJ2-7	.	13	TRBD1	CASSMDRGHEQYF	TGTGCCAGTAGTATGGACAGGGGCCACGAGCAGTACTTC
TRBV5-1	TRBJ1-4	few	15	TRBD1	CASSLAGQTHEKLFF	TGCGCCAGCAGCTTGGCGGGACAGACTCATGAAAAACTGTTTTTT
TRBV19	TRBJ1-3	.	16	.	CASSTYTTIAGNTIYF	TGTGCCAGTAGTACCTACACGACAATTGCTGGAAACACCATATATTTT
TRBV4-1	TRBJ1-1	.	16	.	CASSQYDGQVPDEAFF	TGCGCCAGCAGCCAATATGACGGACAAGTCCCTGATGAAGCTTTCTTT
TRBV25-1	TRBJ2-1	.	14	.	CASTVGGSYNEQFF	TGTGCCAGCACCGTAGGGGGCTCCTACAATGAGCAGTTCTTC
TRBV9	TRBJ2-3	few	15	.	CASSVGTAGTDTQYF	TGTGCCAGCAGCGTAGGGACAGCAGGCACAGATACGCAGTATTTT
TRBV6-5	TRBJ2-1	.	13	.	CASSYYSGGEQFF	TGTGCCAGCAGTTACTATAGCGGAGGTGAGCAGTTCTTC
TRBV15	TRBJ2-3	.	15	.	CATSRDPTSTDTQYF	TGTGCCACCAGCAGAGATCCCACTAGCACAGATACGCAGTATTTT
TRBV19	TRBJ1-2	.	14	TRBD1	CASSIDRANYGYTF	TGTGCCAGTAGTATCGACAGGGCTAACTATGGCTACACCTTC
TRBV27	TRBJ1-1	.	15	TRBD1	CASSLGKQGDTEAFF	TGTGCCAGCAGTTTGGGAAAACAGGGGGACACTGAAGCTTTCTTT
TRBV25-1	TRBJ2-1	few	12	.	CASKGERNEQFF	TGTGCCAGCAAGGGGGAGCGCAATGAGCAGTTCTTC
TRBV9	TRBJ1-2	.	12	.	CASTGGNYGYTF	TGTGCCAGCACAGGAGGGAACTATGGCTACACCTTC
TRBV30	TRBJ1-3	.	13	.	CAWSQTGSNTIYF	TGTGCCTGGAGTCAGACGGGGTCAAACACCATATATTTT
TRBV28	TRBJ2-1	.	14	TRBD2	CATSTAGVLNEQFF	TGTGCCACCAGTACTGCGGGAGTGTTAAATGAGCAGTTCTTC
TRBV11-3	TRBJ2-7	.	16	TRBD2	CASSGGGTSGIDEQYF	TGTGCCAGCAGCGGGGGGGGAACTAGCGGGATCGACGAGCAGTACTTC
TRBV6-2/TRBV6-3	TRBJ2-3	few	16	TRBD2	CASSYKRGGLRDTQYF	TGTGCCAGCAGTTACAAGCGGGGGGGCCTGCGAGATACGCAGTATTTT
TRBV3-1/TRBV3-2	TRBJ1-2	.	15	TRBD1	CASSNEAGGDYGYTF	TGTGCCAGCAGCAATGAAGCAGGGGGCGACTATGGCTACACCTTC
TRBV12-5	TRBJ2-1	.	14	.	CASGIIPGVDEQFF	TGTGCTAGTGGCATCATTCCAGGGGTGGATGAGCAGTTCTTC
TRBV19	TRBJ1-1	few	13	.	CASKQGSNTEAFF	TGTGCCAGTAAACAGGGCTCGAACACTGAAGCTTTCTTT
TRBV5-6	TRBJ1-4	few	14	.	CASSPEGTNEKLFF	TGTGCCAGCAGCCCAGAGGGAACTAATGAAAAACTGTTTTTT
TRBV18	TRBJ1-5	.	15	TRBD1	CASSPSGTANQPQHF	TGTGCCAGCTCACCTTCCGGGACAGCAAATCAGCCCCAGCATTTT
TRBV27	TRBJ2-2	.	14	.	CASSLQGGRGELFF	TGTGCCAGCAGTTTACAGGGGGGTAGAGGGGAGCTGTTTTTT
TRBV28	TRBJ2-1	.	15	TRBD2	CASSLGTSSDNEQFF	TGTGCCAGCAGTTTAGGGACTAGTTCCGACAATGAGCAGTTCTTC
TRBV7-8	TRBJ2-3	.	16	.	CASTLRRAVSADTQYF	TGTGCCAGCACCCTGAGGCGGGCGGTAAGCGCAGATACGCAGTATTTT
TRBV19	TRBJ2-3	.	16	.	CASSRGRGAMADTQYF	TGTGCCAGTAGTAGGGGTCGGGGGGCGATGGCAGATACGCAGTATTTT
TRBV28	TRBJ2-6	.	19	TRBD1	CASSLPRDRIPSGANVLTF	TGTGCCAGCAGTCTCCCAAGGGACAGGATACCTTCTGGGGCCAACGTCCTGACTTTC
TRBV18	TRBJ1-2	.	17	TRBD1	CASSPQGATVQPYGYTF	TGTGCCAGCTCACCACAGGGGGCGACCGTTCAACCTTATGGCTACACCTTC
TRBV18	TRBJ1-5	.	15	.	CASSQSQGNNQPQHF	TGTGCCAGCTCTCAGTCGCAGGGAAATAATCAGCCCCAGCATTTT
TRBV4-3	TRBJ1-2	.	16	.	CASSQTPASPGYGYTF	TGCGCCAGCAGCCAGACCCCTGCCAGTCCAGGCTATGGCTACACCTTC
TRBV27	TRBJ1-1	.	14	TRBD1	CASSLEGARTEAFF	TGTGCCAGCAGTTTGGAGGGGGCGAGGACTGAAGCTTTCTTT
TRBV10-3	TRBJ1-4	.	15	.	CAISDSTTTNEKLFF	TGTGCCATCAGTGATAGCACCACAACTAATGAAAAACTGTTTTTT
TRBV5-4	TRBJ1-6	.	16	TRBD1	CASSPNPGQGNSPLHF	TGTGCCAGCAGCCCTAACCCGGGACAGGGGAATTCACCCCTCCACTTT